This T cell receptor (beta chain) appears in the sequencing data of a study of human T cells and chemical hapten exposure. Unfractionated whole blood yielded the extracted total RNA. The germline CDR1 and CDR2 sequences are LNHDA and SQIVND (reference sequence). Trimming cost V 5 bases and J 4 bases, with 23 bases left between them. The CDR3 covers 17 residues. TCRdb analysed the 5' RACE reads with MiXCR anew, one entry per CDR3 protein. Among over 95,000 distinct CDR3 sequences listed, roughly a fifth were seen once. The chain carries TRBV19 and TRBJ1-2; TRBD1 might be the D (6 bases). The sequence was obtained from a human donor in good health. The CDR3 region has the DNA TGTGCCAGTAGTCGGCCGGACAGTCGCCCTTTACTCTATGGCTACACCTTC. Protein product: CASSRPDSRPLLYGYTF.